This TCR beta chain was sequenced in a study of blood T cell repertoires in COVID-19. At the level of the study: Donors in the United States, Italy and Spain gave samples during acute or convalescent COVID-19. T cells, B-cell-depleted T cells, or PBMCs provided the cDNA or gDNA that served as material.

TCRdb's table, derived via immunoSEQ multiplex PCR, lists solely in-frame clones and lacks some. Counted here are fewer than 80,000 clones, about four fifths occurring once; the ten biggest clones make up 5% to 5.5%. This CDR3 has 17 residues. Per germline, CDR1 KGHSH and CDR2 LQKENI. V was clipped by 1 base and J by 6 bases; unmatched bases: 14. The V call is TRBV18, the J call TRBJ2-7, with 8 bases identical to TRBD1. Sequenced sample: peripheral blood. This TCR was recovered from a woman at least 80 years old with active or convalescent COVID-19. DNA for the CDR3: TGTGCCAGCTCACCACAGACGGCAGGACAGGGACATTCCGAGCAGTACTTC. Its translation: CASSPQTAGQGHSEQYF.